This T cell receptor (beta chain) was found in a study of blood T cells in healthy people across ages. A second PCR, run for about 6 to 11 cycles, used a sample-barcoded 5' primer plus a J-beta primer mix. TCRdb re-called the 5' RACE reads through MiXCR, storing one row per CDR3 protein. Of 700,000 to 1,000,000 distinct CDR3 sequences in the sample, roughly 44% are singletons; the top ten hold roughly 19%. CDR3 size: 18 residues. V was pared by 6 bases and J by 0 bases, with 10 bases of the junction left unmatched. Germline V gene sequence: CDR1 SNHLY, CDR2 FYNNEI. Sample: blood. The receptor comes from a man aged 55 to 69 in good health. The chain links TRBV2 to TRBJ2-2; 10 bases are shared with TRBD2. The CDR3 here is CASRVAGGPSANTGELFF. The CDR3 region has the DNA TGTGCCAGCAGAGTAGCGGGGGGCCCCTCCGCGAACACCGGGGAGCTGTTTTTT.